The next 15 T cell receptor beta chains were all read from a single sample in a study of tumor-infiltrating lymphocytes in primary liver carcinoma. Co-extraction yielded RNA and DNA from around 20-30 mg of unsorted bulk tissue. With a constant-region primer, TCR beta cDNA was made from around 520 ng of total RNA. Amplification in three nested multiplex PCR rounds with slightly modified ARM-PCR gave rise to TCR beta libraries. Primers for the first two PCR rounds were TRBV1-TRBV30 forward primers and a C-beta reverse primer (about 9 cycles per round). TCRdb independently ran MiXCR on the multiplex PCR reads; one entry per CDR3 protein. The repertoire holds approximately 190,000 distinct CDR3 sequences, with over 80% as singletons. Material for sequencing was tumor tissue from primary liver carcinoma. These receptors were obtained from a man aged 35 to 55 with primary liver carcinoma and hepatitis B virus infection.

The V and J genes are TRBV6-2 or TRBV6-3 and TRBJ2-7, with 9 bases matching TRBD1. Germline CDR1 is MNHEY and CDR2 is SVGEGT. The CDR3 loop spans 14 amino acids. V was clipped by 10 bases and J by 6 bases; unmatched bases: 13. CDR3 region: CANNLRDRAPEQYF. DNA of the CDR3: TGTGCCAACAACCTCCGGGACAGGGCCCCCGAGCAGTACTTC.

With respect to this clonotype: Germline and junction disagree at one end, which may indicate a read error. The rearrangement links TRBV29-1 to TRBJ2-1, with 12 nucleotides matching TRBD2. CDR1 is SQVTM, CDR2 ANQGSEA, per germline. This CDR3 is built from 15 residues. For the CDR3, the DNA is TGCAGCGTTGGACTAGCGGGAGTGTTCTGCAATGAGCAGTTGTTC. Its protein is CSVGLAGVFCNEQLF.

Concerning this clonotype: At one boundary the junction diverges from the germline segment, which might be a read error. V usage is TRBV4-1 and J usage is TRBJ1-2; D unresolved. This CDR3 is 14 amino acids long. In germline, CDR1 is MGHRA, CDR2 YSYEKL. For the CDR3, the DNA is TGCACCAGCAGCCAAGTTTGGGAGTCTTATGGCTACACCTTC. The encoded protein is CTSSQVWESYGYTF.

Turning to this clonotype: The CDR3 does not end in the conserved phenylalanine or tryptophan, so this is likely a read error. The chain is built from TRBV29-1 and TRBJ2-5; 8 bases are shared with TRBD1. Germline CDR1 and CDR2: SQVTM and ANQGSEA. J lost 2 bases, V lost 2 bases, and 1 base had no gene match. The CDR3 contains 13 residues. This chain's CDR3 is CSVEHRGQETQYI. CDR3 nucleotide sequence: TGCAGCGTTGAACACAGGGGGCAAGAGACCCAGTACATC.

Remarks on this clonotype: Mismatch with germline at one junction end may stem from a read error. The V and J genes are TRBV12-3 or TRBV12-4 and TRBJ2-1, with 9 positions matching TRBD1. This CDR3 is built from 15 residues. The CDR3 DNA is TGTGCCAGCAGTTTGGGACAGGGAGATGTCATTGAGCAATTCTTC. Translating it yields CASSLGQGDVIEQFF.

A note on this clonotype: An end of the junction does not agree with germline; a read error may underlie this. The chain recombines TRBV11-2 with TRBJ2-5, with a weak D call TRBD1 (6 bases). The CDR3 runs to 15 residues. Germline V gives CDR1 SGHAT, CDR2 FQNNGV. The DNA of the CDR3 is TGTGCCAACAGCCCCTGGTCAGTCCCAGGGGTGACCCAGTACTTC. Protein sequence: CANSPWSVPGVTQYF.

A remark on this clonotype: A much larger clonotype is one base distant, so this may be a read error. Because it lacks the conserved phenylalanine or tryptophan at the end, this CDR3 is likely a read error. This chain connects TRBV9 to TRBJ1-1; D is ambiguous. CDR3 length: 13 residues. The V and J ends lost 4 bases and 3 bases respectively, with 10 bases between them. CDR1 and CDR2 from the germline V gene are SGDLS and YYNGEE. CDR3 DNA sequence: TGTGCCAGCAGCTCAAGGTCGGACACTGAAGCTTTCTAT. It translates to CASSSRSDTEAFY.

V is TRBV6-6 and J is TRBJ1-5; tentatively, D is TRBD1 (5 bases). This CDR3 spans 15 amino acids. Germline lookup yields CDR1 MNHNY and CDR2 SVGAGI (reference sequence). V was cut by 6 bases and J by 6 bases, with 18 bases left in between. CDR3 sequence (DNA): TGTGCCAGCAGCCACTCAGGGTGGGGCAGTCAGCCCCAGCATTTT. Amino acid sequence: CASSHSGWGSQPQHF.

A word on this clonotype: One end of the junction varies from germline; a read error may be responsible. This chain uses TRBV5-4 with TRBJ2-1; a possible D gene is TRBD2 (6 bases). Germline V lookup: CDR1 SGHNT, CDR2 YYREEE (reference sequence). The CDR3 loop spans 16 amino acids. In DNA form, the CDR3 reads TGTGCCAGCAGCGGAGTAGCGGCAAGCTCCTACAATGAGCAGCTCTTC. This sequence encodes CASSGVAASSYNEQLF.

Comment on this clonotype: Sequence at one end of the junction differs from germline and may be a read error. This chain uses TRBV6-5 with TRBJ2-2; maybe TRBD2 (6 bases). The CDR3 loop spans 14 amino acids. Germline-derived CDR1 and CDR2 are MNHEY and SVGAGI. The CDR3 is CVSSYSRKREKMFF. CDR3 in DNA: TGTGTCAGCAGTTACTCGAGGAAACGGGAGAAGATGTTTTTT.

Points on this clonotype: One end of the junction fails to match germline, which may point to a read error. The rearrangement uses TRBV7-2 and TRBJ2-3; D is undetermined. CDR1 and CDR2 (germline): SGHTA, FQGNSA. This CDR3 has 15 residues. The CDR3: CVSSSPRREPDTQYF. The CDR3 DNA reads TGTGTCAGCAGCTCTCCTCGACGAGAGCCAGATACGCAGTATTTT.

As regards this clonotype: A read error may account for a junction end that differs from germline. The CDR3 spells CASSPAGIEETQCF. The DNA of the CDR3 is TGTGCCAGCAGTCCCGCCGGGATAGAAGAGACCCAGTGCTTC. The chain has TRBV12-3 or TRBV12-4 and TRBJ2-5; a possible D gene is TRBD2 (5 bases). This CDR3 spans 14 amino acids.

On this clonotype: As the CDR3 is not closed by the conserved phenylalanine or tryptophan, this likely results from a read error. No DNA is shown, since the ends of the CDR3 on it are uncertain; the CDR3 is the one TCRdb lists. V and J are TRBV5-4 and TRBJ1-1; the D call in the table, TRBD1, was not verified against the DNA. Germline CDR1 SGHNT, CDR2 YYREEE (reference sequence). Counting both end residues, the CDR3 totals 15 amino acids. The CDR3 loop reads CVSSSSTARDTEAYL.

This clonotype was seen only once. V usage is TRBV6-2 or TRBV6-3 and J usage is TRBJ1-2; no reliable D call. CDR1 is MNHEY, CDR2 SVGEGT, per germline. The CDR3 has 13 residues. V was pared by 10 bases and J by 4 bases, with 16 bases between. CDR3 bases: TGTGCCAACAGCCCCCGTAGCGGCTATGGCTACACCTTC. Residues: CANSPRSGYGYTF.

Of note for this clonotype: Germline and junction disagree at one end, which may indicate a read error. V and J are TRBV11-2 and TRBJ2-3, with TRBD2 matching 9 bases. The CDR3 has 15 residues. CDR1 is SGHAT and CDR2 is FQNNGV in the germline V gene. CDR3 protein: CTSSDSGRFIDTQYF. CDR3 nucleotide sequence: TGTACCAGCAGCGATAGCGGGAGATTTATAGATACACAGTATTTT.